This T cell receptor beta chain was sequenced for a study of regulatory T cells in long-lasting Graves disease. Time point in this sample: newly diagnosed GD, antithyroid drugs for less than 3 months. The TCR library was made from RNA that had been extracted from PBMCs in TRIzol. The TCR beta library used iRepertoire HTBI primers with Arm-PCR amplification of CDR3. TCRdb redid the calling of the multiplex PCR reads with MiXCR, one entry per CDR3 protein. The table lists hundreds of thousands of distinct CDR3 sequences, about 16% of them singletons. Germline CDR1 and CDR2: LNHDA and SQIVND (reference sequence). There are 14 residues in the CDR3. V lost 3 bases to trimming and J lost 2 bases, with 11 bases between them. This clonotype was seen repeatedly, ten times or more. These data also featured in a second study, about T cells in Graves' hyperthyroidism and ophthalmopathy. In that study: Patients counted as stable if ophthalmopathy did not develop within 18 months. For the diagnoses, clinical symptoms, serum thyroxine and TRAb, thyroid ultrasound and orbital computed tomography were used. First-round RT-PCR targeting the TCR CDR3 was performed with the HTBI primer set. Within blood appeared most thyroid clonotypes that had expanded above 0.001.

This TCR was sampled from a woman aged 40 to 65 with Graves disease. The V gene is TRBV19, the J gene TRBJ2-7; D is ambiguous. The sample here was peripheral blood mononuclear cells (PBMCs), taken at new diagnosis, from a patient treated with antithyroid drugs. CDR3 DNA: TGTGCCAGTAGTATTACCAGTTCAACCTACGAGCAGTACTTC. Protein sequence: CASSITSSTYEQYF.